The rows below give T cell receptor beta chains drawn from one sample of a study of CD8 T cells in ankylosing spondylitis. TCRdb reanalysed the 5' RACE reads using MiXCR and keeps one entry per CDR3 protein. The profile shows under 200,000 distinct CDR3 sequences, over 10% of them singletons. Sequencing used blood, either unsorted or a sorted T cell fraction (not recorded which). These receptors were obtained from a female donor with ankylosing spondylitis or in good health (not recorded which). Both conserved end residues are part of each CDR3. D genes are given only for firm matches. Only some rows state a clone size, as once, few, many or a class for expanded clones.

v_gene: TRBV7-2
abundance: many
j_gene: TRBJ2-7
d_gene: NA
len: 12
CDR3nt: TGTGCCAGCAGCCCAGATGACTTCGAGCAGTACTTC
CDR3aa: CASSPDDFEQYF

v_gene: TRBV7-2
abundance: NA
j_gene: TRBJ2-5
d_gene: NA
len: 12
CDR3nt: TGTGCCAGCAGCTTAGCTGGGAAGACCCAGTACTTC
CDR3aa: CASSLAGKTQYF

v_gene: TRBV7-2
abundance: few
j_gene: TRBJ2-5
d_gene: NA
len: 14
CDR3nt: TGTGCCAGCAGCCCCTGGGGAGACCAAGAGACCCAGTACTTC
CDR3aa: CASSPWGDQETQYF

v_gene: TRBV27
abundance: NA
j_gene: TRBJ1-5
d_gene: NA
len: 15
CDR3nt: TGTGCCAGCGCCAAACGGGCGGAGGAGCATCAGCCCCAGCATTTT
CDR3aa: CASAKRAEEHQPQHF

v_gene: TRBV7-2
abundance: many
j_gene: TRBJ2-3
d_gene: NA
len: 13
CDR3nt: TGTGCCAGCAGCGCCCGGGACCGAGATACGCAGTATTTT
CDR3aa: CASSARDRDTQYF

v_gene: TRBV20-1
abundance: NA
j_gene: TRBJ2-3
d_gene: NA
len: 14
CDR3nt: TGCAGTGCTGCCCCTCTCCAATGGGCAGATACGCAGTATTTT
CDR3aa: CSAAPLQWADTQYF

v_gene: TRBV5-1
abundance: many
j_gene: TRBJ2-5
d_gene: NA
len: 14
CDR3nt: TGCGCCAGCAGCTTGTCGGGCGGGTCAGAGACCCAGTACTTC
CDR3aa: CASSLSGGSETQYF

v_gene: TRBV5-1
abundance: many
j_gene: TRBJ1-1
d_gene: NA
len: 16
CDR3nt: TGCGCCAGCAGCATCCCTCGGGACACCATGAACACTGAAGCTTTCTTT
CDR3aa: CASSIPRDTMNTEAFF

v_gene: TRBV9
abundance: few
j_gene: TRBJ2-2
d_gene: NA
len: 13
CDR3nt: TGTGCCAGCAGCGTAGAGCTAACCGGGGAGCTGTTTTTT
CDR3aa: CASSVELTGELFF

v_gene: TRBV24-1
abundance: few
j_gene: TRBJ2-5
d_gene: NA
len: 13
CDR3nt: TGTGCCACCAGTGATACTAGGAGGGAGACCCAGTACTTC
CDR3aa: CATSDTRRETQYF

v_gene: TRBV29-1
abundance: few
j_gene: TRBJ2-5
d_gene: NA
len: 11
CDR3nt: TGCAGCGTTGGGTTGGGGGAGACCCAGTACTTC
CDR3aa: CSVGLGETQYF

v_gene: TRBV7-6
abundance: NA
j_gene: TRBJ2-2
d_gene: NA
len: 14
CDR3nt: TGTGCCAGCAGCTGGACTCTGAACACCGGGGAGCTGTTTTTT
CDR3aa: CASSWTLNTGELFF

v_gene: TRBV20-1
abundance: many
j_gene: TRBJ2-2
d_gene: TRBD2
len: 17
CDR3nt: TGCAGTGCTAGAATCCCCCCGGGACTAGTGAACACCGGGGAGCTGTTTTTT
CDR3aa: CSARIPPGLVNTGELFF

v_gene: TRBV4-2
abundance: many
j_gene: TRBJ2-1
d_gene: TRBD2
len: 18
CDR3nt: TGTGCCAGCAGCCAGACGGGACTAGCGGGAGTCGGCTACAATGAGCAGTTCTTC
CDR3aa: CASSQTGLAGVGYNEQFF

v_gene: TRBV5-1
abundance: many
j_gene: TRBJ2-1
d_gene: NA
len: 18
CDR3nt: TGCGCCAGCAGCTTGGCCCAAATAGGGAGGAGCTCCTACAATGAGCAGTTCTTC
CDR3aa: CASSLAQIGRSSYNEQFF

v_gene: TRBV6-2/TRBV6-3
abundance: few
j_gene: TRBJ2-1
d_gene: TRBD2
len: 15
CDR3nt: TGTGCCAACAGTTACCCAGCGGGAGCCGACAATGAGCAGTTCTTC
CDR3aa: CANSYPAGADNEQFF

v_gene: TRBV20-1
abundance: many
j_gene: TRBJ1-6
d_gene: NA
len: 14
CDR3nt: TGCAGTGCTAGGGGGGCACCTTACGGTTCACCCCTCCACTTT
CDR3aa: CSARGAPYGSPLHF

v_gene: TRBV5-1
abundance: NA
j_gene: TRBJ2-3
d_gene: NA
len: 14
CDR3nt: TGCGCCAGCAGGAGGACGGACACCACAGATACGCAGTATTTT
CDR3aa: CASRRTDTTDTQYF

v_gene: TRBV3-1
abundance: NA
j_gene: TRBJ1-2
d_gene: TRBD1
len: 17
CDR3nt: TGTGCCAGCAGCCCTCCAGGGACAGGGTCGGTCGTGCAAGGCTACACCTTC
CDR3aa: CASSPPGTGSVVQGYTF

v_gene: TRBV18
abundance: NA
j_gene: TRBJ1-5
d_gene: NA
len: 14
CDR3nt: TGTGCCAGCTCACCTCAGGGAGGGAATCAGCCCCAGCATTTT
CDR3aa: CASSPQGGNQPQHF

v_gene: TRBV9
abundance: many
j_gene: TRBJ2-1
d_gene: TRBD2
len: 14
CDR3nt: TGTGCCAGCAGCGTTAGCGGGAGGTTTGGAGAGCAGTTCTTC
CDR3aa: CASSVSGRFGEQFF

v_gene: TRBV7-2
abundance: NA
j_gene: TRBJ2-5
d_gene: TRBD2
len: 17
CDR3nt: TGTGCCAGCAGCTTAGCTTCTACTAGCGGGATGGGGGAGACCCAGTACTTC
CDR3aa: CASSLASTSGMGETQYF

v_gene: TRBV4-3
abundance: many
j_gene: TRBJ2-1
d_gene: TRBD2
len: 15
CDR3nt: TGCGCCAGCAGCCAAGATCGGCTAGCGGGCTATGAGCAGTTCTTC
CDR3aa: CASSQDRLAGYEQFF

v_gene: TRBV15
abundance: few
j_gene: TRBJ2-4
d_gene: NA
len: 14
CDR3nt: TGTGCCACCAGCAGAGATATGGTCAATGACATTCAGTACTTC
CDR3aa: CATSRDMVNDIQYF

v_gene: TRBV6-1
abundance: few
j_gene: TRBJ1-4
d_gene: TRBD1
len: 16
CDR3nt: TGTGCCAGCAGCAACGTCAACAGGGGAGGGAATGAAAAACTGTTTTTT
CDR3aa: CASSNVNRGGNEKLFF

v_gene: TRBV19
abundance: many
j_gene: TRBJ1-5
d_gene: NA
len: 15
CDR3nt: TGTGCCAGTTCCAGTAGATCGCAGAACAATCAGCCCCAGCATTTT
CDR3aa: CASSSRSQNNQPQHF

v_gene: TRBV5-5
abundance: NA
j_gene: TRBJ2-6
d_gene: TRBD1
len: 17
CDR3nt: TGTGCCAGCAGCTTGAGGCAGGGGGCATCTGGGGCCAACGTCCTGACTTTC
CDR3aa: CASSLRQGASGANVLTF

v_gene: TRBV5-1
abundance: NA
j_gene: TRBJ2-3
d_gene: TRBD1
len: 17
CDR3nt: TGCGCCAGCACCGGACAGGGGGGGATTGGGCACACAGATACGCAGTATTTT
CDR3aa: CASTGQGGIGHTDTQYF

v_gene: TRBV12-3/TRBV12-4
abundance: NA
j_gene: TRBJ2-7
d_gene: NA
len: 15
CDR3nt: TGTGCCAGCAGTTTGGGAGTGACCTTCTCCTACGAGCAGTACTTC
CDR3aa: CASSLGVTFSYEQYF

v_gene: TRBV19
abundance: few
j_gene: TRBJ2-7
d_gene: TRBD1
len: 14
CDR3nt: TGTGCCAGTAGTACCGACAGGGGTACCTACGAGCAGTACTTC
CDR3aa: CASSTDRGTYEQYF

v_gene: TRBV12-3/TRBV12-4
abundance: many
j_gene: TRBJ1-5
d_gene: TRBD1
len: 14
CDR3nt: TGTGCCAGCAGACGGACAGGGAGCAATCAGCCCCAGCATTTT
CDR3aa: CASRRTGSNQPQHF

v_gene: TRBV3-1
abundance: few
j_gene: TRBJ2-7
d_gene: TRBD1
len: 15
CDR3nt: TGTGCCAGCAGCCAAGGGGGACAGGGCTCCTACGAGCAGTACTTC
CDR3aa: CASSQGGQGSYEQYF

v_gene: TRBV7-2
abundance: many
j_gene: TRBJ1-2
d_gene: NA
len: 15
CDR3nt: TGTGCCAGCAGTGGGGGCCCGACGGCTAACTATGGCTACACCTTC
CDR3aa: CASSGGPTANYGYTF

v_gene: TRBV4-3
abundance: many
j_gene: TRBJ2-1
d_gene: TRBD2
len: 18
CDR3nt: TGCGCCAGCAGCCAAGATGACCTAGCGGGGTCTTCCTACAATGAGCAGTTCTTC
CDR3aa: CASSQDDLAGSSYNEQFF

v_gene: TRBV30
abundance: NA
j_gene: TRBJ1-6
d_gene: NA
len: 13
CDR3nt: TGTGCCTGGAAAGAATCTCATAATTCACCCCTCCACTTT
CDR3aa: CAWKESHNSPLHF

v_gene: TRBV7-2
abundance: many
j_gene: TRBJ2-7
d_gene: TRBD2
len: 13
CDR3nt: TGTGCCAGCAGCGCAGGGACTACCCGCGAGCAGTACTTC
CDR3aa: CASSAGTTREQYF

v_gene: TRBV7-9
abundance: NA
j_gene: TRBJ2-7
d_gene: TRBD2
len: 15
CDR3nt: TGTGCCAGCAGCCCCTGGGGCGGGAGGACGTACGAGCAGTACTTC
CDR3aa: CASSPWGGRTYEQYF

v_gene: TRBV30
abundance: NA
j_gene: TRBJ1-6
d_gene: NA
len: 13
CDR3nt: TGTGCCGGGATTTACAGTGGAAATTCACCCCTCCACTTT
CDR3aa: CAGIYSGNSPLHF

v_gene: TRBV14
abundance: many
j_gene: TRBJ1-2
d_gene: NA
len: 17
CDR3nt: TGTGCCAGCAGCCAAGAACGTACAGGCTTTATTAACTATGGCTACACCTTC
CDR3aa: CASSQERTGFINYGYTF

v_gene: TRBV20-1
abundance: many
j_gene: TRBJ1-1
d_gene: NA
len: 13
CDR3nt: TGCAGTGCTAGACAGGGAGGGGTCACTGAAGCTTTCTTT
CDR3aa: CSARQGGVTEAFF

v_gene: TRBV5-1
abundance: many
j_gene: TRBJ2-3
d_gene: NA
len: 16
CDR3nt: TGCGCCAGCAGCAACGGACAGAAAAACTACGCAGATACGCAGTATTTT
CDR3aa: CASSNGQKNYADTQYF

v_gene: TRBV28
abundance: few
j_gene: TRBJ1-1
d_gene: NA
len: 12
CDR3nt: TGTGCCAGCAGTGTAACAGGGACGAGGGCTTTCTTT
CDR3aa: CASSVTGTRAFF

v_gene: TRBV5-1
abundance: many
j_gene: TRBJ2-2
d_gene: NA
len: 15
CDR3nt: TGCGCCAGCAGCTTGGACAGGGCGAACACCGGGGAGCTGTTTTTT
CDR3aa: CASSLDRANTGELFF

v_gene: TRBV11-2
abundance: NA
j_gene: TRBJ2-1
d_gene: NA
len: 18
CDR3nt: TGTGCCAGCAGCCAACTCTTAAAGGGGGGGAGGGCCTACAATGAGCAGTTCTTC
CDR3aa: CASSQLLKGGRAYNEQFF

v_gene: TRBV9
abundance: NA
j_gene: TRBJ2-1
d_gene: TRBD1
len: 15
CDR3nt: TGTGCCAGCAGCGTCCACAGGGGCTTTGGCAATGAGCAGTTCTTC
CDR3aa: CASSVHRGFGNEQFF

v_gene: TRBV7-9
abundance: many
j_gene: TRBJ1-1
d_gene: NA
len: 17
CDR3nt: TGTGCCAGCATGATCGGGAGGGTATCAGGGATTGACACTGAAGCTTTCTTT
CDR3aa: CASMIGRVSGIDTEAFF

v_gene: TRBV10-3
abundance: many
j_gene: TRBJ1-1
d_gene: TRBD1
len: 13
CDR3nt: TGTGCCGTCACAGGGGGCTCGAACACTGAAGCTTTCTTT
CDR3aa: CAVTGGSNTEAFF

v_gene: TRBV19
abundance: many
j_gene: TRBJ2-7
d_gene: NA
len: 14
CDR3nt: TGTGCCAGTAGTGTGACAGCCGACTCCTACGAGCAGTACTTC
CDR3aa: CASSVTADSYEQYF

v_gene: TRBV20-1
abundance: few
j_gene: TRBJ2-2
d_gene: TRBD2
len: 14
CDR3nt: TGCAGTGCCCGAGGACTAGCGGACACCGGGGAGCTGTTTTTT
CDR3aa: CSARGLADTGELFF